This T cell receptor beta chain was profiled in a study of response to subunit inactivated influenza vaccine. The study, taken as a whole, reports: The authors suggested that few new T cells are recruited per seasonal influenza vaccination.

This clonotype was recorded many times. What it binds is unknown. This CDR3 has 15 residues. Germline V CDR1 and CDR2: SGHTA, FQGNSA. The V segment lost 5 bases and the J segment 6 bases; nucleotides outside the gene matches: 11. TCRdb redid the calling of the RT-PCR reads with MiXCR, one entry per CDR3 protein. The sample holds about 650,000 distinct CDR3 sequences, 14% seen once. V gene TRBV7-2 combines with J gene TRBJ2-7, with 9 bases lining up with TRBD1. The source was PBMCs from blood, collected around 15 days before vaccination. This receptor was obtained from a man in his fifties who received an inactivated influenza vaccine. CDR3 in amino acids: CASSATRTGALEQYF. CDR3 nucleotide sequence: TGTGCCAGCAGCGCAACACGGACAGGGGCGCTCGAGCAGTACTTC.